These 6 T cell receptor beta chains originate from one sample sequenced in a study of blood T cell repertoires in COVID-19. Sequencing used immunoSEQ multiplex PCR; TCRdb keeps in-frame clones, though not all of them. The table lists 110,000 to 150,000 clones, around 90% of them singletons. Sequenced: peripheral blood. Every receptor here comes from a man in his 70s with acute or convalescent COVID-19.

V gene TRBV6-1 combines with J gene TRBJ2-7; D is perhaps TRBD1 (6 bases). Trimming removed 3 bases at V and 6 bases at J, with 15 bases between. The CDR3 length is 14 residues. The germline gives CDR1 MNHNS, CDR2 SASEGT. This CDR3 reads CASSDGRGVTEQYF. The CDR3 bases are TGTGCCAGCAGTGATGGCAGGGGCGTAACCGAGCAGTACTTC.

CDR3 sequence: CASSVPGTSGGNEQFF. The CDR3 bases are TGTGCCAGCAGCGTCCCCGGGACTAGTGGGGGGAATGAGCAGTTCTTC. V and J are TRBV3-1 (or the pseudogene TRBV3-2) and TRBJ2-1; TRBD2 matches at 8 bases. The CDR3 is 16 amino acids. CDR1 is LGHDT and CDR2 is YNNKEL in the germline V gene (reference sequence). With 5 bases clipped from V and 7 bases from J, the junction kept 13 bases outside the gene matches.

The chain has TRBV7-2 and TRBJ2-5; 8 nucleotides agree with TRBD2. Germline assignment: CDR1 SGHTA and CDR2 FQGNSA. CDR3 length: 15 residues. J lost 6 bases, V lost 4 bases, and 10 bases had no gene match. The DNA for the CDR3 is TGTGCCAGCAGCTCCGAGGCCGGGACTAGGAAGACCCAGTACTTC. It specifies CASSSEAGTRKTQYF.

This clone showed up just a few times. The CDR3 spells CASSEGLAGAYEQYF. The DNA of the CDR3 is TGCGCCAGCAGTGAGGGCCTAGCGGGGGCCTACGAGCAGTACTTC. The rearrangement uses TRBV10-1 and TRBJ2-7, with 10 nucleotides matching TRBD2. Germline CDR1 reads WNHNN; CDR2 reads SYGVQD (reference sequence). V lost 2 bases, J lost 2 bases, and 3 bases stayed unmatched. The CDR3 consists of 15 residues.

J is TRBJ1-2 and V is TRBV2; the match to TRBD1 covers 10 bases. V trimming: 1 base; J trimming: 6 bases; junction bases outside the gene matches: 2. The CDR3 is 14 residues long. From germline, CDR1 is SNHLY and CDR2 FYNNEI. CDR3 amino acids: CASSEVTGGNGYTF. For the CDR3, the DNA is TGTGCCAGCAGTGAAGTGACAGGGGGCAATGGCTACACCTTC.

V usage is TRBV12-3 or TRBV12-4 and J usage is TRBJ2-5, with 10 bases fitting TRBD1. CDR3 length: 13 amino acids. After removal of 6 bases from V and 7 bases from J, the junction contained 5 bases not matched to a gene. CDR3 bases: TGTGCCAGCAGCCGGGGACAGGGGAGGACCCAGTACTTC. Translation: CASSRGQGRTQYF.